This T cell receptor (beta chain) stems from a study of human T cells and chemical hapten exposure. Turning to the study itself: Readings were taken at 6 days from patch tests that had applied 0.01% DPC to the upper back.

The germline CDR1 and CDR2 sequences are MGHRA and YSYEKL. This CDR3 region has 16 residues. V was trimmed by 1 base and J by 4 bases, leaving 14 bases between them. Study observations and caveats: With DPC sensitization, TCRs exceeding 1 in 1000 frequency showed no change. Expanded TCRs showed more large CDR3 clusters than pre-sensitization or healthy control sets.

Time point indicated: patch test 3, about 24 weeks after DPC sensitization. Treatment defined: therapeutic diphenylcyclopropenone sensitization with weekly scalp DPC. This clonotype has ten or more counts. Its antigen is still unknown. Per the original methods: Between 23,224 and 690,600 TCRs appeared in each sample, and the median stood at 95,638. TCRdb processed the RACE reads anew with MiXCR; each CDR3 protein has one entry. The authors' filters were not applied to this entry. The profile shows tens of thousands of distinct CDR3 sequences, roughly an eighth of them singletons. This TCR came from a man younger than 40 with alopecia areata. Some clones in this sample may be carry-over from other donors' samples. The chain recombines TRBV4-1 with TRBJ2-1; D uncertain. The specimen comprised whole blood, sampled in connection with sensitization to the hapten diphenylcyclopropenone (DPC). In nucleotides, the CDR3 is TGCGCCAGCAGCCAAGCCTCAGTATCCGGTTACAATGAGCAGTTCTTC. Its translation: CASSQASVSGYNEQFF.